This T cell receptor (beta chain) is drawn from a study of blood T cell repertoires in COVID-19. Study information: Whether acute or convalescent, the COVID-19 samples came from the United States, Italy and Spain. Sample material is recorded as cDNA or gDNA derived from T cells, B-cell-depleted T cells, or PBMCs.

CDR3 length equals 14 residues. Germline V CDR1 and CDR2: WNHNN, SYGVQD (reference sequence). Trimming left V 3 bases short and J 5 bases short, with 13 bases between. Method: immunoSEQ multiplex PCR; TCRdb's copy keeps in-frame clones and lacks some. This sample carries 120,000 or so clones, roughly 69% of them seen once, and the ten largest clones take approximately 2%. This sequence joins TRBV10-1 and TRBJ1-2; TRBD1 might be the D (5 bases). The sequence was collected from a woman aged 65 to 85 with acute or convalescent COVID-19. Sequences were obtained from peripheral blood. Written as DNA, the CDR3 is TGCGCCAGCAGTGATTTCCAGGGCCCTTATGGCTACACCTTC. Protein: CASSDFQGPYGYTF.